Ten or more counts support the clone carrying this T cell receptor beta chain. What it binds is unknown. Germline assignment: CDR1 SEHNR and CDR2 FQNEAQ (reference sequence). This CDR3 is 13 amino acids long. Deletions cut 3 bases from V and 4 bases from J, with 7 bases between. This sample is drawn from a study of CD8 T cells in ankylosing spondylitis. Each CDR3 protein is one row after TCRdb ran MiXCR on the 5' RACE reads. The sample consists of hundreds of thousands of distinct CDR3 sequences, approximately 12% of them appearing once. General study findings and limits: Typical of ankylosing spondylitis blood, it appeared, was a TCR beta motif of roughly eight highly homologous variants. Reports of some motif variants in reactive arthritis synovial fluid and blood predate this one. Disease-linked clones were found to be CD8+ and relatively rare in peripheral blood. Matched ankylosing spondylitis synovial fluid reportedly showed significant enrichment of disease-linked clones.

The sample taken for sequencing was blood, either unsorted or a sorted T cell fraction (not recorded which). The TCR originated in a male donor with ankylosing spondylitis. This chain uses TRBV7-9 with TRBJ1-5, with a tentative D call TRBD1 (6 bases). The CDR3 nucleotides are TGTGCCAGCAGCTTTGGGACAAATCAGCCCCAGCATTTT. Protein sequence: CASSFGTNQPQHF.